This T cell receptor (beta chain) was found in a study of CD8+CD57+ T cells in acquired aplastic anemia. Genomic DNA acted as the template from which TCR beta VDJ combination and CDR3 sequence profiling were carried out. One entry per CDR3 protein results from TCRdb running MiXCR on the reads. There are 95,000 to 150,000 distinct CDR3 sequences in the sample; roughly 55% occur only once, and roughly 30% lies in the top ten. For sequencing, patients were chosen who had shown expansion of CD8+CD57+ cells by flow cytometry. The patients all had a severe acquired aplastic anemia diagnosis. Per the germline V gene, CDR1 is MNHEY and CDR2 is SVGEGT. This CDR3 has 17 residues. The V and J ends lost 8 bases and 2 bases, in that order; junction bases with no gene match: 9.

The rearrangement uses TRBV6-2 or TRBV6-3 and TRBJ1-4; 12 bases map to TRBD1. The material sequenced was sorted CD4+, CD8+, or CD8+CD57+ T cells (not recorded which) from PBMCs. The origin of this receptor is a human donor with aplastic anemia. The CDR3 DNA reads TGTGCCAGCGGCCCGGGACAGGGGGCGTGGACTAATGAAAAACTGTTTTTT. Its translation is CASGPGQGAWTNEKLFF.